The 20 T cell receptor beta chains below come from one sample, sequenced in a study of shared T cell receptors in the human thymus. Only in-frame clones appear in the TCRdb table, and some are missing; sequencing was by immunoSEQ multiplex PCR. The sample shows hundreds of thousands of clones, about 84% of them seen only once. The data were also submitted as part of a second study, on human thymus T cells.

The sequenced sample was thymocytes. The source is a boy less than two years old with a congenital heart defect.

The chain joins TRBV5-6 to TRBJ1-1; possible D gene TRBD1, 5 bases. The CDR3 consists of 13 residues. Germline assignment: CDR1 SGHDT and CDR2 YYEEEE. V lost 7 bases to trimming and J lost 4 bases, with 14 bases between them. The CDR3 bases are TGTGCCAGCGGACTCGGGGGGGTCACTGAAGCTTTCTTT. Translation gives CASGLGGVTEAFF.

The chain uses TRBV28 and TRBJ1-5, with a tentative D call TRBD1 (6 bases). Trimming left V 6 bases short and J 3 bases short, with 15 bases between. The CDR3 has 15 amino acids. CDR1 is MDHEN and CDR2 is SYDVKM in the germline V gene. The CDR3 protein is CASSRRDISNQPQHF. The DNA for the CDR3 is TGTGCCAGCAGCCGCCGGGACATTTCCAATCAGCCCCAGCATTTT.

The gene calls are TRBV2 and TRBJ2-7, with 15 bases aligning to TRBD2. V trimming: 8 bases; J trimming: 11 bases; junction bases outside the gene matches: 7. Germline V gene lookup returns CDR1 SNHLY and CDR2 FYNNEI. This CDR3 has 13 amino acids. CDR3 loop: CASAGTSGRKEYF. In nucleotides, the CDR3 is TGTGCCAGCGCCGGGACTAGCGGGAGGAAGGAGTACTTC.

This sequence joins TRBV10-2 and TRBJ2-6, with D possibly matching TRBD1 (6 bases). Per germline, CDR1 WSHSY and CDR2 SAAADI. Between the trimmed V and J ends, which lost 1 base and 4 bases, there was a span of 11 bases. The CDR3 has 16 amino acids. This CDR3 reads CASSEYRGRGANVLTF. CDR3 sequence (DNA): TGCGCCAGCAGTGAGTATAGGGGGAGAGGGGCCAACGTCCTGACTTTC.

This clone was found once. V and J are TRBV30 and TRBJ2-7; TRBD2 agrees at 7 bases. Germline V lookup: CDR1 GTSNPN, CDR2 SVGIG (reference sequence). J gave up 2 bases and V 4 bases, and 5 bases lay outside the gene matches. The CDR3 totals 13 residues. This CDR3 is CAWTASGPYEQYF. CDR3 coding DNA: TGTGCCTGGACGGCTAGCGGACCCTACGAGCAGTACTTC.

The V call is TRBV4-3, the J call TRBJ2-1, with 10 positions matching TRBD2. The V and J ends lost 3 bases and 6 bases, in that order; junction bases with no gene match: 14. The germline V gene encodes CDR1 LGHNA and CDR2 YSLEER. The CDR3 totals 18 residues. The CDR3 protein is CASSHNRLLAGYLNEQFF. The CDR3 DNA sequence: TGCGCCAGCAGCCACAATCGATTACTAGCGGGATATCTCAATGAGCAGTTCTTC.

This chain's CDR3 is CASSKPALNRGRAYEQYF. CDR3 nucleotide sequence: TGTGCCAGCAGCAAGCCAGCTTTAAACCGCGGGAGGGCCTACGAGCAGTACTTC. The J gene is TRBJ2-5, the V gene TRBV4-2, with TRBD2 matching 9 bases. The J call is uncertain, as TRBJ2-7 better fits the DNA end. Germline lookup yields CDR1 LGHNA and CDR2 YNFKEQ. CDR3 length: 18 residues.

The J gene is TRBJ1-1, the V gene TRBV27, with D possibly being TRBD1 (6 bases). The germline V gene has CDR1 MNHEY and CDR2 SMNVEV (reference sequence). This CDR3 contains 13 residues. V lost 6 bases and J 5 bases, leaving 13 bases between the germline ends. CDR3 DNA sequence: TGTGCCAGCAGCGAACAGGGAGGGACTGAAGCTTTCTTT. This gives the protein CASSEQGGTEAFF.

CDR3 protein: CASSLSGTGYEQYF. The CDR3 coding sequence is TGTGCCAGCAGTTTATCGGGGACAGGGTACGAGCAGTACTTC. The chain has TRBV27 and TRBJ2-7, with 9 nucleotides matching TRBD1. Germline V gene data show CDR1 as MNHEY and CDR2 as SMNVEV (reference sequence). The CDR3 length is 14 residues. After removal of 0 bases from V and 4 bases from J, the junction contained 1 base not matched to a gene.

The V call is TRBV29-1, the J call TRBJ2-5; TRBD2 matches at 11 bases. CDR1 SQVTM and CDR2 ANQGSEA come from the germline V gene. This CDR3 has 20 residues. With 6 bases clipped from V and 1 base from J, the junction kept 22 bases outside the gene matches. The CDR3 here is CSVRRNPGLADRVIQETQYF. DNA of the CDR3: TGCAGCGTCAGACGAAATCCGGGACTAGCGGACCGGGTGATCCAAGAGACCCAGTACTTC. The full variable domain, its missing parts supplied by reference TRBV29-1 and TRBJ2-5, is SAVISQKPSRDICQRGTSLTIQCQVDSQVTMMFWYRQQPGQSLTLIATANQGSEATYESGFVIDKFPISRPNLTFSTLTVSNMSPEDSSIYLCSVRRNPGLADRVIQETQYFGPGTRLLVL.

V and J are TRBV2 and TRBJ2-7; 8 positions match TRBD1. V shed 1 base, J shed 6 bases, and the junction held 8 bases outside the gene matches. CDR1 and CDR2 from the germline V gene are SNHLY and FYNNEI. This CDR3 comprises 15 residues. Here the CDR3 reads CASSEVPPDRGEQYF. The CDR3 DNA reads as TGTGCCAGCAGTGAAGTCCCCCCCGACAGGGGCGAGCAGTACTTC.

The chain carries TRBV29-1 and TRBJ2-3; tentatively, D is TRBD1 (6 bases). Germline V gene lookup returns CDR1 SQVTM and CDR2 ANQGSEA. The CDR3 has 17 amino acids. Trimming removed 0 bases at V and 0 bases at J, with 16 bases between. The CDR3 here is CSVEELRDTSSTDTQYF. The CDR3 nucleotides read TGCAGCGTTGAAGAACTCCGGGACACCTCTAGCACAGATACGCAGTATTTT.

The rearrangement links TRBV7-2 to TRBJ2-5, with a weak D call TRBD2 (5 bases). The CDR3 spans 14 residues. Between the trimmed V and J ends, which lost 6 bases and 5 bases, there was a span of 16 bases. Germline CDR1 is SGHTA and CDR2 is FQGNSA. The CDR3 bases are TGTGCCAGCAGTCCCGGGATTCTCCAGGAGACCCAGTACTTC. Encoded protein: CASSPGILQETQYF.

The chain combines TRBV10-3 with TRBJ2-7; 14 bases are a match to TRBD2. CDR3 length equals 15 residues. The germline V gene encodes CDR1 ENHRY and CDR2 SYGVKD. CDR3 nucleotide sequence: TGTGCGACCAACGGTGGGACTAGCGGGAGCTACGAGCAGTACTTC. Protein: CATNGGTSGSYEQYF.

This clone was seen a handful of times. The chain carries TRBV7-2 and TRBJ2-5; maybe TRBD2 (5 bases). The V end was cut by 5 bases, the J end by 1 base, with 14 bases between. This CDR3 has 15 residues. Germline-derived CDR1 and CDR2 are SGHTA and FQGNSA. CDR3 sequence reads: CASSTILAGQETQYF. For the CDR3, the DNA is TGTGCCAGCAGCACTATTCTAGCCGGCCAAGAGACCCAGTACTTC.

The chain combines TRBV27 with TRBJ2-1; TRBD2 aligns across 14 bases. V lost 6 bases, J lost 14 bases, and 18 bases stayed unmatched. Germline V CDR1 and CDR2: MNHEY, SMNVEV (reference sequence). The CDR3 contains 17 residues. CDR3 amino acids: CASSPDGRLAGGKREFF. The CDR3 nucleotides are TGTGCCAGCAGCCCAGACGGGCGACTAGCGGGAGGGAAAAGGGAGTTCTTC.

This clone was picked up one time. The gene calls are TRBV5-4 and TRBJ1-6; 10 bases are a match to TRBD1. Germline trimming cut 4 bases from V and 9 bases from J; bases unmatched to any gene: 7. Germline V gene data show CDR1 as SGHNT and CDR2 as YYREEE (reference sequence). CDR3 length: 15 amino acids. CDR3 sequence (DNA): TGTGCCAGCAGCGTCGGACAGGGGGAGGTTTCACCCCTCCACTTT. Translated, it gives CASSVGQGEVSPLHF.

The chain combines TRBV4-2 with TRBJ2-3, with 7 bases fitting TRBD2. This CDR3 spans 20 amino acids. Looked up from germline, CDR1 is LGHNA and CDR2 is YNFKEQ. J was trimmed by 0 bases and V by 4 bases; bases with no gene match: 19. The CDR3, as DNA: TGTGCCAGCAGCCGGGCGAGGGTGGCCCCGGGACTACCTAGCACAGATACGCAGTATTTT. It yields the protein CASSRARVAPGLPSTDTQYF.

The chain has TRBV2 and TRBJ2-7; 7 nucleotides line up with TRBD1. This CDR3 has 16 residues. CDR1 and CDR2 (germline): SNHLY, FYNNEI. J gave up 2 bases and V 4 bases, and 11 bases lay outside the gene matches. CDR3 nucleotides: TGTGCCAGCAGTGCAGAAAAGGGACAGTCGGCCTACGAGCAGTACTTC. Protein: CASSAEKGQSAYEQYF. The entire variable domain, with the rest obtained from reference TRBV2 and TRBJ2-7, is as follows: EPEVTQTPSHQVTQMGQEVILRCVPISNHLYFYWYRQILGQKVEFLVSFYNNEISEKSEIFDDQFSVERPDGSNFTLKIRSTKLEDSAMYFCASSAEKGQSAYEQYFGPGTRLTVT.

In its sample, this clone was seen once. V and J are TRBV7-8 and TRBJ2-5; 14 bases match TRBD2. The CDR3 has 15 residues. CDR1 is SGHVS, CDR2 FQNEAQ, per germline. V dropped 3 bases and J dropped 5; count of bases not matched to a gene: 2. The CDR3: CASSFWTSGRETQYF. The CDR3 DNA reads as TGTGCCAGCAGCTTCTGGACTAGCGGGAGGGAGACCCAGTACTTC. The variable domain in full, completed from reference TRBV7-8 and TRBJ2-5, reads GAGVSQSPRYKVAKRGQDVALRCDPISGHVSLFWYQQALGQGPEFLTYFQNEAQLDKSGLPSDRFFAERPEGSVSTLKIQRTQQEDSAVYLCASSFWTSGRETQYFGPGTRLLVL.